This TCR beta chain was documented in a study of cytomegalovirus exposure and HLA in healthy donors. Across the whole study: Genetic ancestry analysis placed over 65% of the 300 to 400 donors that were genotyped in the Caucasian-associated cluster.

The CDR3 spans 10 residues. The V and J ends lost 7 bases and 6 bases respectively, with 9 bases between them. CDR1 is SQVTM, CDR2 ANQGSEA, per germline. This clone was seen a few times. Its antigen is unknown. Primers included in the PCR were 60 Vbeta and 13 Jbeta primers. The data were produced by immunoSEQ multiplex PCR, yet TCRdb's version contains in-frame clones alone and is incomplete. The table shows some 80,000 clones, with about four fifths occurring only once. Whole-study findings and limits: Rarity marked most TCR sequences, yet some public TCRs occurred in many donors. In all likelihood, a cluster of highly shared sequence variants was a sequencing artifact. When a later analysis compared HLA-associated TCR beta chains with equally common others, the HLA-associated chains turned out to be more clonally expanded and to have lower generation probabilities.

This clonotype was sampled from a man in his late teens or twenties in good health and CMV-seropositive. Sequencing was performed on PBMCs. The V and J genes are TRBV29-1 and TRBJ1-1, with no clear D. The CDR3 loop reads CSAVNAEAFF. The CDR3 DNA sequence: TGCAGCGCAGTCAACGCTGAAGCTTTCTTT.